This T cell receptor (beta chain) emerged from a study of blood T cell repertoires in COVID-19. CDR1 and CDR2 (germline): KGHDR, SFDVKD. The CDR3 is made up of 15 amino acids. The V end was cut by 1 base, the J end by 3 bases, with 12 bases between. Sequencing was performed with immunoSEQ multiplex PCR; in TCRdb, only in-frame clones are kept and a portion is missing. The sample lists over 150,000 clones, roughly 80% occurring once. The genes are TRBV24-1 and TRBJ2-7; tentative D call: TRBD1 (5 bases). The sample comprised PBMCs or T cells enriched from blood (not recorded which). The sequence was obtained from a woman between 55 and 75 years old who had recovered from COVID-19. The CDR3 coding sequence is TGTGCCACCAGTGATTTTACAGGCCAGGGCTACGAGCAGTACTTC. Amino acid sequence: CATSDFTGQGYEQYF.